A single sample is the source of the 2 T cell receptor beta chains below, sequenced in a study of beta chain features in type 1 diabetes. Study-wide results and caveats: Shortening that was moderate but significant affected the TCRB CDR3s of Type 1 diabetes patients in all four CD4+ subsets.

These receptors have no known antigen. Reverse transcription of all isolated RNA meant that expressed TCRB transcripts were sequenced. The method was immunoSEQ multiplex PCR; TCRdb's version includes in-frame clones alone and lacks a portion of them. Here the sample spans more than 300,000 clones, around 8.5% being singletons. Material: central memory CD4+ T cells from blood. Every receptor here comes from a man younger than 45 with type 1 diabetes.

CDR3 sequence reads: CASSTYRGQGRNEQFF. Written as DNA, the CDR3 is TGTGCCAGCAGCACCTACAGAGGGCAGGGAAGGAATGAGCAGTTCTTC. The J gene is TRBJ2-1, the V gene TRBV7-2; the D gene could be TRBD1 or TRBD2 (5 bases each). V was cut by 5 bases and J by 7 bases, with 21 bases left in between. This CDR3 comprises 16 residues. Germline CDR1 and CDR2: SGHTA and FQGNSA. The full variable domain, rest sourced from reference TRBV7-2 and TRBJ2-1, is GAGVSQSPSNKVTEKGKDVELRCDPISGHTALYWYRQSLGQGLEFLIYFQGNSAPDKSGLPSDRFSAERTGGSVSTLTIQRTQQEDSAVYLCASSTYRGQGRNEQFFGPGTRLTVL.

The chain uses TRBV19 and TRBJ1-5; D may be TRBD1 (5 bases). The CDR3 length is 14 residues. V shed 7 bases and J shed 3 bases, with 13 bases lying between them. CDR1 and CDR2 from the germline V gene are LNHDA and SQIVND (reference sequence). Here the CDR3 DNA reads TGTGCCAGTACCAGGGTTGGTATCAATCAGCCCCAGCATTTT. Translation gives CASTRVGINQPQHF.